This T cell receptor beta chain was identified in a study of CD8+CD57+ T cells in acquired aplastic anemia. Study-wide points: The number of CD8+ CDR3 sequences shared by patients and controls was approximately 31.

It was genomic DNA that served as the template for profiling TCR beta VDJ and CDR3. In TCRdb, the reads were re-called with MiXCR into one record per CDR3 protein. The profile shows approximately 190,000 distinct CDR3 sequences, around three fifths of them singletons. Notes on this clonotype: Its antigen is currently unknown.

CDR1 is DFQATT, CDR2 SNEGSKA, per germline (reference sequence). There are 12 residues in the CDR3. Sequenced sample: sorted CD4+, CD8+, or CD8+CD57+ T cells (not recorded which) from PBMCs. This chain joins TRBV20-1 and TRBJ1-2; D remains unclear. This TCR was sampled from a human donor with severe aplastic anemia or a healthy control (not recorded which). The CDR3 DNA sequence: TGCAGCGGCGGCCAAGCTAACTATGGCTACACCTTC. Translating gives CSGGQANYGYTF.